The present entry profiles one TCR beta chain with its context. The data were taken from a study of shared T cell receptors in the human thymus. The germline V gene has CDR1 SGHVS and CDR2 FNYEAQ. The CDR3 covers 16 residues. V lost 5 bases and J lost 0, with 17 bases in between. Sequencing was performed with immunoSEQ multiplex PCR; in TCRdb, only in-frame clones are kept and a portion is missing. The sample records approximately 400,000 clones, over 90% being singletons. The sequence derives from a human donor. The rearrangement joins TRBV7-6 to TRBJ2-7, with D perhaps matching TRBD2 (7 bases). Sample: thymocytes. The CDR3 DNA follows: TGTGCCAGCAGCCGAAAGGGGGGGCTAGGCTCCTACGAGCAGTACTTC. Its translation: CASSRKGGLGSYEQYF. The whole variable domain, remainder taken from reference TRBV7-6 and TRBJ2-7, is GAGVSQSPRYKVTKRGQDVALRCDPISGHVSLYWYRQALGQGPEFLTYFNYEAQQDKSGLPNDRFSAERPEGSISTLTIQRTEQRDSAMYRCASSRKGGLGSYEQYFGPGTRLTVT.